Listed here are 9 T cell receptor beta chains from one sample, sequenced in a study of blood T cell repertoires in COVID-19. Only in-frame clones appear in the TCRdb table, and some are missing; sequencing was by immunoSEQ multiplex PCR. The table lists over 250,000 clones, about 88% of them singletons. Sequencing was done on a sample of PBMCs or T cells enriched from blood (not recorded which). The receptors stem from a man aged 30-40 years with acute COVID-19.

This chain joins TRBV4-3 and TRBJ1-2; D is ambiguous. CDR3 length: 15 amino acids. The V end lost 1 base, the J end lost 4 bases, and 13 bases lay between the germline ends. Germline V gene data show CDR1 as LGHNA and CDR2 as YSLEER. CDR3 sequence (DNA): TGCGCCAGCAGCCAAGCGGTGAGCGTGGGCTATGGCTACACCTTC. Protein product: CASSQAVSVGYGYTF.

This clone has only one observation. This chain links TRBV7-2 with TRBJ1-2; 9 bases fit TRBD1. Germline V gives CDR1 SGHTA, CDR2 FQGNSA. This CDR3 contains 15 residues. With 5 bases clipped from V and 2 bases from J, the junction kept 6 bases outside the gene matches. The CDR3 DNA reads as TGTGCCAGCAGCCTAACAGGGGGCGAGAACTATGGCTACACCTTC. Protein product: CASSLTGGENYGYTF.

The J gene is TRBJ2-2, the V gene TRBV29-1; 11 bases match TRBD2. Germline V gene sequence: CDR1 SQVTM, CDR2 ANQGSEA. The CDR3 contains 19 residues. V shed 5 bases and J 4 bases; nucleotides not matched to a gene: 18. The CDR3 coding sequence is TGCAGCGTTTTCGTTCCCCTTCGAGGGACTAGCGGATCCACCGGGGAGCTGTTTTTT. It codes for CSVFVPLRGTSGSTGELFF.

Concerning this clone: A read error may account for a junction end that differs from germline. The chain links TRBV5-1 to TRBJ2-1, with D maybe TRBD2 (5 bases). Germline V gene sequence: CDR1 SGHRS, CDR2 YFSETQ. There are 16 residues in the CDR3. The CDR3 loop reads CASSFGLTSSYNEQFF. The CDR3 nucleotides are TGTGCCAGCAGCTTCGGGCTAACTAGCTCCTACAATGAGCAGTTCTTC. Combining the CDR3 with reference TRBV5-1 and TRBJ2-1 gives the whole variable domain KAGVTQTPRYLIKTRGQQVTLSCSPISGHRSVSWYQQTPGQGLQFLFEYFSETQRNKGNFPGRFSGRQFSNSRSEMNVSTLELGDSALYLCASSFGLTSSYNEQFFGPGTRLTVL.

The chain uses TRBV2 and TRBJ2-1; 11 positions match TRBD2. The CDR3 is 15 residues long. The J segment lost 8 bases and the V segment lost 2 bases, leaving 5 bases of the junction unmatched. The germline V gene has CDR1 SNHLY and CDR2 FYNNEI. The CDR3 bases are TGTGCCAGCAGTGAAAGCTTAGCGGGGGGGCATGAGCAGTTCTTC. Translated, it gives CASSESLAGGHEQFF. The variable domain in full, completed from reference TRBV2 and TRBJ2-1, reads EPEVTQTPSHQVTQMGQEVILRCVPISNHLYFYWYRQILGQKVEFLVSFYNNEISEKSEIFDDQFSVERPDGSNFTLKIRSTKLEDSAMYFCASSESLAGGHEQFFGPGTRLTVL.

Comments on this clone: One end of the junction varies from germline; a read error may be responsible. The chain combines TRBV5-1 with TRBJ2-2; TRBD2 agrees at 7 bases. The CDR3 sequence is 16 residues long. Germline lookup yields CDR1 SGHRS and CDR2 YFSETQ. In nucleotides, the CDR3 is TGTGCCAGCAGCTTAAGGGACTATAAAAACACCGGGGAGCTGTTTTTT. Translated: CASSLRDYKNTGELFF.

The V and J genes are TRBV5-1 and TRBJ2-1; 7 nucleotides line up with TRBD2. Losses at the gene ends were 5 bases for V and 3 bases for J; bases not matched to a gene: 5. Germline assignment: CDR1 SGHRS and CDR2 YFSETQ. The CDR3 extends over 14 amino acids. This chain's CDR3 is CASRDGGGYNEQFF. The DNA of the CDR3 is TGCGCCAGCAGGGACGGCGGGGGCTACAATGAGCAGTTCTTC.

The rearrangement joins TRBV7-9 to TRBJ2-3; 10 nucleotides agree with TRBD2. CDR3 length: 12 amino acids. From germline, CDR1 is SEHNR and CDR2 FQNEAQ (reference sequence). The CDR3 bases are TGTCCAAGCGGGGGGGAAAGAGATACGCAGTATTTT. The encoded protein is CPSGGERDTQYF.

The V call is TRBV19, the J call TRBJ2-1; 8 bases map to TRBD1. Losses at the gene ends were 7 bases for V and 6 bases for J; bases not matched to a gene: 2. Germline V gene lookup returns CDR1 LNHDA and CDR2 SQIVND (reference sequence). CDR3 length equals 12 residues. The CDR3 sequence is CASKDRGNEQFF. Written as DNA, the CDR3 is TGTGCCAGTAAAGACAGGGGCAATGAGCAGTTCTTC.